These 21 T cell receptor beta chains were all obtained from the same sample, sequenced in a study of cytomegalovirus exposure and HLA in healthy donors. PCR primers comprised 60 Vbeta and 13 Jbeta primers. Only in-frame clones appear in the TCRdb table, and some are missing; sequencing was by immunoSEQ multiplex PCR. The sample includes 150,000 or so clones, around 86% of them seen just once. The sequenced sample consisted of PBMCs. These receptors all stem from a man aged 45-65 years in good health and CMV-seropositive.

CDR3 residues: CSVEDLGTGELFF. Written as DNA, the CDR3 is TGCAGCGTTGAAGATCTAGGAACCGGGGAGCTGTTTTTT. The rearrangement links TRBV29-1 to TRBJ2-2; no clear D gene. This CDR3 has 13 residues. Trimming cost V 0 bases and J 5 bases, with 7 bases left between them. The germline V gene has CDR1 SQVTM and CDR2 ANQGSEA.

V usage is TRBV6-5 and J usage is TRBJ1-2, with TRBD1 matching 7 bases. With V trimmed by 4 bases and J by 9 bases, 11 bases remained unmatched. Per germline, CDR1 MNHEY and CDR2 SVGAGI. This CDR3 has 14 residues. CDR3 sequence: CASSFLDRAESYTF. CDR3 DNA: TGTGCCAGCAGTTTCCTCGACAGGGCCGAAAGCTACACCTTC.

In nucleotides, the CDR3 is TGTGCCAGCAGCCCCCAACAGAGAACCTACGAGCAGTACTTC. It specifies CASSPQQRTYEQYF. This sequence joins TRBV7-6 and TRBJ2-5; D is uncertain. The J call may be in error: the DNA end matches TRBJ2-7 better. The CDR3 contains 14 residues. The germline gives CDR1 SGHVS, CDR2 FNYEAQ.

The V gene is TRBV6-6, the J gene TRBJ2-3, with 10 nucleotides matching TRBD2. CDR1 MNHNY and CDR2 SVGAGI come from the germline V gene (reference sequence). The length of the CDR3 is 16 residues. V lost 5 bases and J lost 4; bases outside the gene matches: 9. DNA for the CDR3: TGTGCCAGCAGTCATACTAGCGGGATTGGGGCAGATACGCAGTATTTT. Protein sequence: CASSHTSGIGADTQYF.

The chain has TRBV18 and TRBJ1-1; possible D gene TRBD1, 5 bases. Germline V gene lookup returns CDR1 KGHSH and CDR2 LQKENI. V was cut by 3 bases and J by 0 bases, with 17 bases left in between. CDR3 length equals 17 residues. The CDR3 is CASSPSGFSMVNTEAFF. The CDR3 nucleotides read TGTGCCAGCTCACCTTCAGGGTTTTCAATGGTGAACACTGAAGCTTTCTTT.

The chain recombines TRBV6-5 with TRBJ2-5; TRBD1 matches at 8 bases. V was pared by 0 bases and J by 2 bases, with 5 bases of the junction left unmatched. The CDR3 covers 16 residues. Germline CDR1 and CDR2: MNHEY and SVGAGI. CDR3 sequence reads: CASSYSRRTGQETQYF. DNA of the CDR3: TGTGCCAGCAGTTACTCTCGTAGGACAGGGCAAGAGACCCAGTACTTC.

Concerning this clone: Germline and junction disagree at one end, which may indicate a read error. V is TRBV14 and J is TRBJ2-3; D perhaps matches TRBD1 (5 bases). CDR1 SGHDN and CDR2 FVKESK come from the germline V gene. The CDR3 loop spans 15 amino acids. The CDR3 loop reads CASSQDQVSTGTQYF. The CDR3 DNA reads as TGTGCCAGCAGCCAAGATCAGGTTAGCACAGGTACGCAGTATTTT. The entire variable domain, with the rest obtained from reference TRBV14 and TRBJ2-3, is as follows: EAGVTQFPSHSVIEKGQTVTLRCDPISGHDNLYWYRRVMGKEIKFLLHFVKESKQDESGMPNNRFLAERTGGTYSTLKVQPAELEDSGVYFCASSQDQVSTGTQYFGPGTRLTVL.

The chain combines TRBV27 with TRBJ2-3; D is possibly TRBD2 (5 bases). V dropped 6 bases and J dropped 1 base, with 11 bases sitting between them. The CDR3 has 14 residues. In germline, CDR1 is MNHEY, CDR2 SMNVEV (reference sequence). The CDR3 DNA reads as TGTGCCAGCAGGGGGAGTACCGGCACAGATACGCAGTATTTT. Protein product: CASRGSTGTDTQYF.

The chain has TRBV29-1 and TRBJ1-3; the match to TRBD1 covers 7 bases. This CDR3 comprises 17 residues. The ends lost 2 bases at V and 2 bases at J; junction bases unmatched: 12. Germline CDR1 SQVTM, CDR2 ANQGSEA. Written as DNA, the CDR3 is TGCAGCGTTGAATCCCTTATCGGACAGGATCCTGGAAACACCATATATTTT. Encoded protein: CSVESLIGQDPGNTIYF.

The J gene is TRBJ2-3, the V gene TRBV6-1; D remains unclear. CDR3 length: 15 amino acids. V lost 7 bases and J 1 base, leaving 15 bases between the germline ends. Germline V CDR1 and CDR2: MNHNS, SASEGT. The CDR3: CASTSAGRGTDTQYF. DNA of the CDR3: TGTGCCAGCACCTCAGCAGGCAGAGGCACAGATACGCAGTATTTT.

J is TRBJ2-7 and V is TRBV9; 7 nucleotides match TRBD1. The CDR3 has 15 residues. V shed 1 base and J 5 bases; nucleotides not matched to a gene: 9. Germline V CDR1 and CDR2: SGDLS, YYNGEE. The CDR3 is CASSVFPPTGNEQYF. In nucleotides, the CDR3 is TGTGCCAGCAGCGTATTTCCTCCGACAGGGAACGAGCAGTACTTC. Full variable domain (remainder filled in from reference TRBV9 and TRBJ2-7): DSGVTQTPKHLITATGQRVTLRCSPRSGDLSVYWYQQSLDQGLQFLIQYYNGEERAKGNILERFSAQQFPDLHSELNLSSLELGDSALYFCASSVFPPTGNEQYFGPGTRLTVT.

The chain employs TRBV27 and TRBJ2-7, with D maybe TRBD2 (5 bases). The CDR3 spans 14 residues. Germline values: CDR1 MNHEY, CDR2 SMNVEV (reference sequence). With 3 bases removed from V and 3 bases from J, the gap between germline ends came to 12 bases. This CDR3 is CASSFALGNYEQYF. Written as DNA, the CDR3 is TGTGCCAGCAGTTTCGCACTAGGGAACTACGAGCAGTACTTC.

This rearrangement joins TRBV27 to TRBJ1-6; D is possibly TRBD1 (5 bases). V was pared by 2 bases and J by 10 bases, with 15 bases between. This CDR3 is 15 amino acids long. Germline V lookup: CDR1 MNHEY, CDR2 SMNVEV (reference sequence). The CDR3 here is CASSLVWTPVSPLHF. The CDR3 DNA sequence: TGTGCCAGCAGTTTAGTTTGGACACCCGTATCACCCCTCCACTTT.

DNA for the CDR3: TGTGCCAGCAGTGAAGGACTAGCGGGAGGCCCAGATACGCAGTATTTT. This sequence encodes CASSEGLAGGPDTQYF. J is TRBJ2-3 and V is TRBV6-4; 14 nucleotides align to TRBD2. The CDR3 length is 16 residues. With V trimmed by 3 bases and J by 4 bases, 3 bases remained unmatched. Per the germline V gene, CDR1 is MRHNA and CDR2 is SNTAGT.

V is TRBV27 and J is TRBJ2-7; 8 bases are a match to TRBD1. This CDR3 is built from 17 residues. Germline V CDR1 and CDR2: MNHEY, SMNVEV (reference sequence). The trim removed 6 bases at V and 3 bases at J, leaving 16 bases unmatched. The CDR3 nucleotides are TGTGCCAGCAGCCCGGGACAGGTACTCGCCCTCGGCTACGAGCAGTACTTC. Protein product: CASSPGQVLALGYEQYF.

The chain is built from TRBV7-2 and TRBJ2-1; 11 bases line up with TRBD2. The germline V gene has CDR1 SGHTA and CDR2 FQGNSA. The CDR3 is 16 residues long. Unmatched junction bases numbered 10, after V lost 5 bases and J lost 7 bases. CDR3 amino acids: CASSPSLGLAANEQFF. In nucleotides, the CDR3 is TGTGCCAGCAGCCCCAGCTTGGGACTAGCGGCAAATGAGCAGTTCTTC. The variable domain in full, completed from reference TRBV7-2 and TRBJ2-1, reads GAGVSQSPSNKVTEKGKDVELRCDPISGHTALYWYRQSLGQGLEFLIYFQGNSAPDKSGLPSDRFSAERTGGSVSTLTIQRTQQEDSAVYLCASSPSLGLAANEQFFGPGTRLTVL.

The chain recombines TRBV7-3 with TRBJ2-3; the match to TRBD2 covers 8 bases. Looked up from germline, CDR1 is SGHTA and CDR2 is FQGTGA. CDR3 length: 13 amino acids. The V segment lost 3 bases and the J segment 4 bases; nucleotides outside the gene matches: 0. Here the CDR3 reads CASSFGGADTQYF. CDR3 nucleotide sequence: TGTGCCAGCAGCTTCGGGGGGGCAGATACGCAGTATTTT.

This chain links TRBV28 with TRBJ2-7; unclear D gene. This CDR3 is 13 amino acids long. The germline CDR1 and CDR2 sequences are MDHEN and SYDVKM. V shed 1 base and J shed 6 bases, with 10 bases lying between them. CDR3 in DNA: TGTGCCAGCAGTTTATCAGACGTAGCCGAGCAGTACTTC. It specifies CASSLSDVAEQYF.

Only a few counts were recorded for this clone. The chain is built from TRBV12-2 and TRBJ1-5; the table gives TRBD1 as D, unverified against the DNA. TRBV12-2 counts as a pseudogene. The CDR3 is made up of 14 amino acids. The CDR3 nucleotides read TGTGCAAGTCGCCAGGACAGGGGTGGTCAGCCCCAGCATTTT. The encoded protein is CASRQDRGGQPQHF.

This chain links TRBV6-1 with TRBJ1-3; D unclear. Between the trimmed V and J ends, which lost 1 base and 1 base, there was a span of 8 bases. This CDR3 has 15 amino acids. Germline assignment: CDR1 MNHNS and CDR2 SASEGT. The CDR3 is CASSEVGRSGNTIYF. Written as DNA, the CDR3 is TGTGCCAGCAGTGAAGTGGGGAGGTCTGGAAACACCATATATTTT.

This chain uses TRBV10-3 with TRBJ2-5; possibly TRBD1 for D (8 bases). The DNA matches TRBJ2-7 better at its end, which makes the J call doubtful. This CDR3 is built from 15 residues. CDR1 ENHRY and CDR2 SYGVKD come from the germline V gene. CDR3 sequence reads: CAISEQGGGSYEQYF. DNA of the CDR3: TGTGCCATCAGTGAACAGGGGGGAGGGTCCTACGAGCAGTACTTC.